This TCR beta chain was recovered during a study of T-cell memory formation after mild COVID-19. Turning to the study itself: In these data, TCR clusters were largely donor specific. Study-wide findings and caveats: CM and EM subsets held most contracting CD4+ clones; EMRA held CD8+ ones.

MiXCR, run by TCRdb on the 5' RACE reads, gives a single entry per CDR3 protein. The top ten clones hold 20% to 25% of a sample with over 300,000 distinct CDR3 sequences, 20% to 25% of them seen once. Germline loops: CDR1 SGHTA, CDR2 FQGTGA. The length of the CDR3 is 15 residues. V was pared by 4 bases and J by 0 bases, with 3 bases of the junction left unmatched. Of note for this clonotype: Its antigen remains unidentified.

The rearrangement joins TRBV7-3 to TRBJ2-3; 8 bases are shared with TRBD2. The sequence was obtained from a man in his late teens or twenties who had mild COVID-19 (a few samples of this study predate the infection). Cell type and time point are not known. Sequencing was performed on PBMCs or a T cell subset sorted from them (not recorded which). The CDR3 protein is CASSSGLGSTDTQYF. In nucleotides, the CDR3 is TGTGCCAGCAGCTCGGGACTAGGAAGCACAGATACGCAGTATTTT.